The next 8 T cell receptor beta chains were all read from a single sample in a study of Ad26.COV2.S vaccination and SARS-CoV-2 variants. Measured with immunoSEQ multiplex PCR; TCRdb has only the in-frame clones, and not every one. The sample consists of hundreds of thousands of clones, around 88% of them appearing once. Treatment noted: some 20 received Ad26.COV2.S at low or high dose, single or two shots; about five received placebo; per-sample allocation not given. Sampling took place 63 days after the first vaccine or placebo injection. Source: peripheral blood, taken in a trial of Ad26.COV2.S vaccine versus placebo. The source is a person between 18 and 59 years old who received the Ad26.COV2.S COVID-19 vaccine or a placebo.

The chain couples TRBV7-3 to TRBJ2-3; D ambiguous. This CDR3 spans 13 amino acids. Germline V gene data show CDR1 as SGHTA and CDR2 as FQGTGA. Between the trimmed V and J ends, which lost 5 bases and 5 bases, there was a span of 11 bases. In DNA form, the CDR3 reads TGTGCCAGCAGCCCCAAAACGGGAGATACGCAGTATTTT. Protein product: CASSPKTGDTQYF. Supplemented by reference TRBV7-3 and TRBJ2-3, the full variable domain reads GAGVSQTPSNKVTEKGKYVELRCDPISGHTALYWYRQSLGQGPEFLIYFQGTGAADDSGLPNDRFFAVRPEGSVSTLKIQRTERGDSAVYLCASSPKTGDTQYFGPGTRLTVL.

The rearrangement joins TRBV6-4 to TRBJ2-3; the D gene is possibly TRBD1 (6 bases). Germline V gene sequence: CDR1 MRHNA, CDR2 SNTAGT. The CDR3 totals 14 residues. Trimming removed 3 bases from V and 0 bases from J, with 7 bases in between. The DNA for the CDR3 is TGTGCCAGCAGTGAGGGGACAAGCACAGATACGCAGTATTTT. It encodes CASSEGTSTDTQYF.

The chain joins TRBV10-2 to TRBJ1-4; D gene uncertain. Germline-derived CDR1 and CDR2 are WSHSY and SAAADI. Trimming shortened V by 5 bases and J by 7 bases, and 11 bases separated the two germline ends. CDR3 length: 13 amino acids. CDR3 coding DNA: TGCGCCAGCAGTCCGATGTTGCGTGAAAAACTGTTTTTT. As protein: CASSPMLREKLFF.

This clone was detected many times. The chain combines TRBV7-9 with TRBJ1-4; D is unclear. The CDR3 is made up of 14 amino acids. The V gene lost 5 bases and the J gene lost 4 bases, with 11 bases spanning the gap. The germline gives CDR1 SEHNR, CDR2 FQNEAQ (reference sequence). The CDR3 loop reads CASSPTANNEKLFF. The CDR3 nucleotides are TGTGCCAGCAGCCCAACCGCTAATAATGAAAAACTGTTTTTT.

This sequence joins TRBV28 and TRBJ1-3, with D perhaps TRBD1 (6 bases). CDR1 and CDR2 from the germline V gene are MDHEN and SYDVKM. This CDR3 comprises 13 residues. Trimming took off 7 bases at V and 4 bases at J, with 11 bases between the two ends. The CDR3 here is CASIGGAGNTIYF. As DNA, the CDR3 is TGTGCCAGCATTGGGGGCGCGGGAAACACCATATATTTT.

The chain uses TRBV5-1 and TRBJ2-2; D gene uncertain. The CDR3 consists of 15 residues. Germline V lookup: CDR1 SGHRS, CDR2 YFSETQ. Trimming cost V 1 base and J 0 bases, with 7 bases left between them. The CDR3: CASSLRTANTGELFF. The CDR3 DNA reads TGCGCCAGCAGCTTGAGGACGGCGAACACCGGGGAGCTGTTTTTT. The whole variable domain, filled in from reference TRBV5-1 and TRBJ2-2, reads KAGVTQTPRYLIKTRGQQVTLSCSPISGHRSVSWYQQTPGQGLQFLFEYFSETQRNKGNFPGRFSGRQFSNSRSEMNVSTLELGDSALYLCASSLRTANTGELFFGEGSRLTVL.

A few counts support this clone. The chain has TRBV6-4 and TRBJ2-2; D gene uncertain. CDR3 size: 13 residues. V lost 3 bases to trimming and J lost 5 bases, with 7 bases between them. Per the germline V gene, CDR1 is MRHNA and CDR2 is SNTAGT. CDR3 DNA sequence: TGTGCCAGCAGTGATACAGAAACCGGGGAGCTGTTTTTT. It encodes CASSDTETGELFF.

V gene TRBV19 combines with J gene TRBJ2-7; D may match TRBD1 or TRBD2 (5 bases each). This CDR3 has 14 amino acids. Germline lookup yields CDR1 LNHDA and CDR2 SQIVND (reference sequence). The V end was cut by 3 bases, the J end by 3 bases, with 12 bases between. CDR3 DNA sequence: TGTGCCAGTAGTATGGGGGACGGCAGCTACGAGCAGTACTTC. Translating it yields CASSMGDGSYEQYF.